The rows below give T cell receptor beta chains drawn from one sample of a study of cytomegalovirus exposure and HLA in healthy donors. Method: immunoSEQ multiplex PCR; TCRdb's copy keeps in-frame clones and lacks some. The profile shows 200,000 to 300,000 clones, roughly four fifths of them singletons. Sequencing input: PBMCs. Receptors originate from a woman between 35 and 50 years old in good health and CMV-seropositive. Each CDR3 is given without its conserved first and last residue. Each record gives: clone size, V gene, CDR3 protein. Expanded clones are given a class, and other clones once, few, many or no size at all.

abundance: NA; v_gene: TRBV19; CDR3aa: ASTSRAGVAYNEQF
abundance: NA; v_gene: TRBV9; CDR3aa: ASSERQGRAGLHEQY
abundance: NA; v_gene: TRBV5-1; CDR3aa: ASRRDSYNEQF
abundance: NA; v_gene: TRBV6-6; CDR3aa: ASSRGGGGEKLF
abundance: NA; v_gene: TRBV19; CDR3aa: ASSPRDKYNSPLH
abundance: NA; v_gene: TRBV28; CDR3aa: ASSLERPNEQF
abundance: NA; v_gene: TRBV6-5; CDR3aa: ASSYQVGGGDTIY
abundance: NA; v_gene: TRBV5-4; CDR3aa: ASSSAGTFSSYNEQF
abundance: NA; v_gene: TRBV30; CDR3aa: AWSPGYEQY
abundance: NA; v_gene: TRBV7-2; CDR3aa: ASSADRAPGEQY
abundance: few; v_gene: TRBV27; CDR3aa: ASNRAGTANYGYT
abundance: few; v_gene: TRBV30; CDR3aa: AWSVSGVTNEKLF
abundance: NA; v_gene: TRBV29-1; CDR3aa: SVEDPGIRMNTEAF
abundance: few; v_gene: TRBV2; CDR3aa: ASREDSSNSGANVLT
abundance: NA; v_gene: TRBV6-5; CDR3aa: ASSSRNQARPEEAF
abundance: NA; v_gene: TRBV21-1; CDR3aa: ASSKSLDRERSNEKLF
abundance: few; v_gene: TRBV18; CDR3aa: ASSPERGLNNEQF
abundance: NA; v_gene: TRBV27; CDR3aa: ASGGSSYNEQF
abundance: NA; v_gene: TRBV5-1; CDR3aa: ASSVGTDVNYGYT
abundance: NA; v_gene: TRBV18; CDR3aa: ASSPTGWTEKLF
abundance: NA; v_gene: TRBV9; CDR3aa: ASSPNRGPDTQY
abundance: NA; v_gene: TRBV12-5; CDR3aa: ASGPGGAILNGYT
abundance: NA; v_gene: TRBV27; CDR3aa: ASSVQAGAFGDTQY
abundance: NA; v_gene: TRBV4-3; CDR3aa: ASSQPGLPKGTGELF
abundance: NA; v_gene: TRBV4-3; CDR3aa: ASSQLGLAGYNEQF
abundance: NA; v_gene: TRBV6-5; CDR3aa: ASSLVQGADQDTQY
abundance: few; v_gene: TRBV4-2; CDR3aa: ASSQAGVQEETQY
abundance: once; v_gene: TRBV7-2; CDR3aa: ASSFEPSGTGRGTQY
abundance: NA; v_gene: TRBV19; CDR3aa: ASSVSGGLGQPQH
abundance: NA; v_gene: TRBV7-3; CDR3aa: ASSLHPGQGGEQY
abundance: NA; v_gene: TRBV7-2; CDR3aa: ASSLEASYYEQY
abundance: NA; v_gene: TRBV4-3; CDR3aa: ASSQASGDLGSPLH
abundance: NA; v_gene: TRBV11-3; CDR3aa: ASTDSLKAF
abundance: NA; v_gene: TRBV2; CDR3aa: ASSESTSGPYEQY
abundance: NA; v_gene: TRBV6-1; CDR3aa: ASSELAGGPWETTDTQY
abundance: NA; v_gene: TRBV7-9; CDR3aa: ASSFDREVSDTQY
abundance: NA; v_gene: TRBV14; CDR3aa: ASRPGRYSGDYEQY
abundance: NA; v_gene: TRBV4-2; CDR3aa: ASSQGLPLNTGELF
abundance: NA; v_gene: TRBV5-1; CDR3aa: ASSPGQGWPNEKLF
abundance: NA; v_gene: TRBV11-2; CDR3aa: ASSARLVYEQY
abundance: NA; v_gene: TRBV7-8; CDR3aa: ASSPPGQGLVYGYT
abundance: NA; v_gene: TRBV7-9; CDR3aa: ASSLLGEGQETQY
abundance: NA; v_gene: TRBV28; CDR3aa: ASSLQGGRDTQY
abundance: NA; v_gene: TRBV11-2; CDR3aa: ASSPRASGNTGELF
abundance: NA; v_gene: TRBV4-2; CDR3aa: ASSQEGTSGIYNEQF